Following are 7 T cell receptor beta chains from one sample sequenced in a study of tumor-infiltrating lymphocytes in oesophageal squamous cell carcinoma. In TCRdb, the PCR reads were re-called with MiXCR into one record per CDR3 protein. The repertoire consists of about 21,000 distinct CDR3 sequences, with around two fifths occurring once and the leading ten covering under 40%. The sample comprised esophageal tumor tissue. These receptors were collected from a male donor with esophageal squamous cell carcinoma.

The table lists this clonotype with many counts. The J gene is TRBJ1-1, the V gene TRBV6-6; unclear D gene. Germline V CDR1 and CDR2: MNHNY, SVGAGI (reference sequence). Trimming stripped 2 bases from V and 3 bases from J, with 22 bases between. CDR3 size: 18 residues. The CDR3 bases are TGTGCCAGCAGTTACCCCAACCGGGCTTCCGGGAAGGACACTGAAGCTTTCTTT. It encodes CASSYPNRASGKDTEAFF.

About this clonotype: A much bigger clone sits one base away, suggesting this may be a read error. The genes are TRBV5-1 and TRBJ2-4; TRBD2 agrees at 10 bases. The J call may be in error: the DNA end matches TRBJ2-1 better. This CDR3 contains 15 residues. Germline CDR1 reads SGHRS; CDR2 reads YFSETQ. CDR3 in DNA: TGCGCCAGCAGCTTGGGTCTAGCGGGGGCCTATGAGCAGTTCTTC. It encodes CASSLGLAGAYEQFF.

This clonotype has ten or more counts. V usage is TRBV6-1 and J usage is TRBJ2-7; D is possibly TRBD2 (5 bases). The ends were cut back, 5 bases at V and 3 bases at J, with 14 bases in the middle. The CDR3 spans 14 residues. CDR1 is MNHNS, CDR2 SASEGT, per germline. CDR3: CASSPSGSFYEQYF. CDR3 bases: TGTGCCAGCAGTCCCTCGGGGAGTTTCTACGAGCAGTACTTC.

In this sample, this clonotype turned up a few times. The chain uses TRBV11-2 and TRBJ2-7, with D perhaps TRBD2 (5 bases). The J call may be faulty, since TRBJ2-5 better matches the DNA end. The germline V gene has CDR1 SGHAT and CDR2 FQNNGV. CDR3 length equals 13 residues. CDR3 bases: TGTGCCAGCAGCTTTCGGGGATTAGAGACCCAGTACTTC. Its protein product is CASSFRGLETQYF.

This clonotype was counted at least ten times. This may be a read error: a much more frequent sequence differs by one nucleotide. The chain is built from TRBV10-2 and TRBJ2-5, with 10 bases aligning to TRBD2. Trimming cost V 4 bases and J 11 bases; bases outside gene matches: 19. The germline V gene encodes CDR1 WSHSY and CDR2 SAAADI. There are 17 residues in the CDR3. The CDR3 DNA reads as TGCGCCAGCAGTGGCGGGACTAGCGAGACCTCCTACAATGAGCAGTACTTC. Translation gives CASSGGTSETSYNEQYF.

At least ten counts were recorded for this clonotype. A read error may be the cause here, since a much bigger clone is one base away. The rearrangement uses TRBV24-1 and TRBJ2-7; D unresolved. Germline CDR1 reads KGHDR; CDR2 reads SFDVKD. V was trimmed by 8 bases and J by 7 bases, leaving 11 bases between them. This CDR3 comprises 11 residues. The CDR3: CATTLGNEQYF. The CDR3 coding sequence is TGTGCCACCACCTTGGGCAATGAGCAGTACTTC.

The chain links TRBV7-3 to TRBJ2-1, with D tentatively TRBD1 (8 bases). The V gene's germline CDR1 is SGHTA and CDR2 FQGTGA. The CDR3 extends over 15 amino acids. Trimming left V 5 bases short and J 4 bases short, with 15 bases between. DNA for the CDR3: TGTGCCAGCAGCCTACAGGGGGGGGGATACAATGAGCAGTTCTTC. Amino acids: CASSLQGGGYNEQFF. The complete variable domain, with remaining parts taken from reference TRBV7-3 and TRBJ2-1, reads GAGVSQTPSNKVTEKGKYVELRCDPISGHTALYWYRQSLGQGPEFLIYFQGTGAADDSGLPNDRFFAVRPEGSVSTLKIQRTERGDSAVYLCASSLQGGGYNEQFFGPGTRLTVL.